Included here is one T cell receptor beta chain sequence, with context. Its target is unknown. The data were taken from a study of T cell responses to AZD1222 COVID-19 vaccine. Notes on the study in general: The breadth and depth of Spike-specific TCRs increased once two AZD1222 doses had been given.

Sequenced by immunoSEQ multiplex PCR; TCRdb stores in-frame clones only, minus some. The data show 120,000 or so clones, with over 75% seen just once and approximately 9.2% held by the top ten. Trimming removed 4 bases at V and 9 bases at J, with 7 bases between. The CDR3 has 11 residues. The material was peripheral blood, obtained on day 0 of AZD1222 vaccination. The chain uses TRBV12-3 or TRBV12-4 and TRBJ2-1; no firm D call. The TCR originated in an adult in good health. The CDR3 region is CASSYKFEQFF. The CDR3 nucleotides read TGTGCCAGCAGTTACAAATTTGAGCAGTTCTTC.